The clone carrying this T cell receptor (beta chain) was seen many times. Looked up from germline, CDR1 is ENHRY and CDR2 is SYGVKD. The CDR3 contains 14 residues. Trimming cost V 5 bases and J 7 bases, with 18 bases left between them. The data were obtained in a study of T-cell reconstitution after alpha-beta-depleted transplantation in children. A TCRbeta library incorporating unique molecular identifiers was prepared. In TCRdb, the PCR reads were re-called with MiXCR into one record per CDR3 protein. The repertoire includes 75,000 to 100,000 distinct CDR3 sequences, roughly 8.4% of them detected once, and just under 7% sits in the top ten.

The chain links TRBV10-3 to TRBJ2-7; D may be TRBD1 or TRBD2 (5 bases each). The TCR was taken from a human donor who donated a stem cell graft to a child with congenital amegakaryocytic thrombocytopenia. Sequencing used PBMCs from the stem cell graft donor, obtained from the stem cell graft. The CDR3 protein is CAISSPGPASEQYF. CDR3 nucleotides: TGTGCCATCAGTAGTCCGGGACCAGCGTCGGAGCAGTACTTC.